Sequencing of this T cell receptor (beta chain) was carried out in a study of T-cell reconstitution after alpha-beta-depleted transplantation in children. Unique molecular identifiers were used to barcode this TCRbeta library. TCRdb recomputed calls from the PCR reads with MiXCR, one row per CDR3 protein. The data show nearly 250,000 distinct CDR3 sequences, 8.2% seen once. About this clonotype: Its antigen is unknown.

Study observations and caveats: After transplant, at about two months, alpha-beta T cells were reportedly derived from several hundred expanded graft clones. Hyperexpanded clones declined; after one year, newly produced T cells mostly supplied diversity. Where some patients showed high TCRbeta diversity at day 60, it came from recipient T cells and thymic progenitors that had survived.

J lost 7 bases, V lost 0 bases, and 6 bases had no gene match. The CDR3 has 16 amino acids. Sample: PBMCs, mostly from graft donor cells, taken 180 days after TCRalphabeta/CD19-depleted stem cell transplant. This chain links TRBV23-1 with TRBJ2-2; 9 nucleotides agree with TRBD2. TRBV23-1 is an ORF for which the function is uncertain. The clonotype was recovered from a male patient aged 10 to 17 who had a stem cell transplant for acute lymphoblastic leukemia, so the T cells may come from the graft donor. The CDR3 loop is CASSQSAGGQDGELFF. DNA for the CDR3: TGCGCCAGCAGTCAATCGGCGGGGGGGCAGGACGGGGAGCTGTTTTTT.